This T cell receptor beta chain was observed in a study of CD8 T cells in ankylosing spondylitis. Libraries for TCR beta were made by quantitative 5'-RACE with molecular barcodes. TCRdb fed the 5' RACE reads into MiXCR, producing one record per CDR3 protein. In the table there are under 300,000 distinct CDR3 sequences, 15% to 20% of which are singletons. The sample holds a few counts of this clonotype. The sequence derives from a male donor with ankylosing spondylitis or in good health (not recorded which). The specimen was blood, either unsorted or a sorted T cell fraction (not recorded which).

In DNA form, the CDR3 reads TGTGCCACCAGCAGAGAAGGGGCGGGAGGAGCAGATACGCAGTATTTT. Translating gives CATSREGAGGADTQYF. The chain combines TRBV15 with TRBJ2-3; TRBD2 matches 8 bases. The CDR3 length is 16 residues. Germline V gene lookup returns CDR1 LNHNV and CDR2 YYDKDF (reference sequence). With V trimmed by 0 bases and J by 4 bases, 6 bases remained unmatched. The variable domain in full, with the rest retrieved from reference TRBV15 and TRBJ2-3, is DAMVIQNPRYQVTQFGKPVTLSCSQTLNHNVMYWYQQKSSQAPKLLFHYYDKDFNNEADTPDNFQSRRPNTSFCFLDIRSPGLGDTAMYLCATSREGAGGADTQYFGPGTRLTVL.